A single sample is the source of the 22 T cell receptor beta chains below, sequenced in a study of PD-1 blockade in mismatch repair-deficient tumors. The table came from immunoSEQ multiplex PCR; TCRdb's copy has only in-frame clones and leaves some out. Found here are roughly 34,000 clones, about 85% of them singletons; the top ten hold approximately 3.1%. Sample: PBMCs, taken 6 weeks after starting pembrolizumab. These receptors were obtained from an adult with mismatch repair-deficient cancer.

This clone was detected only a few times. V gene TRBV4-1 combines with J gene TRBJ1-1; TRBD1 aligns across 8 bases. The V gene's germline CDR1 is MGHRA and CDR2 YSYEKL. Trimming removed 2 bases from V and 7 bases from J; junction bases left unmatched: 3. CDR3 length: 13 amino acids. DNA of the CDR3: TGCGCCAGCAGCCAATACGACAGGGGTGAAGCTTTCTTT. Amino acids: CASSQYDRGEAFF.

The genes are TRBV7-9 and TRBJ2-6; TRBD2 matches 10 bases. Trimming at V came to 5 bases and at J to 0 bases, leaving 10 bases not matched to a gene. Looked up from germline, CDR1 is SEHNR and CDR2 is FQNEAQ (reference sequence). The CDR3 has 19 residues. The CDR3 region has the DNA TGTGCCAGCAGCCCCCCCCCTAGCGGGAGAGTCTCTGGGGCCAACGTCCTGACTTTC. It encodes CASSPPPSGRVSGANVLTF.

The chain links TRBV5-4 to TRBJ2-1, with D maybe TRBD1 (7 bases). CDR1 SGHNT and CDR2 YYREEE come from the germline V gene (reference sequence). The CDR3 covers 16 residues. V was cut by 3 bases and J by 2 bases, with 15 bases left in between. The CDR3 nucleotides read TGTGCCAGCAGCTCCCCCCAGGGGGGTACCTACAATGAGCAGTTCTTC. It is translated as CASSSPQGGTYNEQFF. The full variable domain, with the rest looked up from reference TRBV5-4 and TRBJ2-1, is ETGVTQSPTHLIKTRGQQVTLRCSSQSGHNTVSWYQQALGQGPQFIFQYYREEENGRGNFPPRFSGLQFPNYSSELNVNALELDDSALYLCASSSPQGGTYNEQFFGPGTRLTVL.

The V gene is TRBV28, the J gene TRBJ2-1, with TRBD1 identical over 9 bases. Unmatched junction bases numbered 8, after V lost 2 bases and J lost 6 bases. CDR1 and CDR2 from the germline V gene are MDHEN and SYDVKM. The CDR3 is 16 amino acids. This chain's CDR3 is CASSLLTGTGFNEQFF. The CDR3 region has the DNA TGTGCCAGCAGTTTACTAACCGGGACAGGGTTCAATGAGCAGTTCTTC.

This chain joins TRBV7-9 and TRBJ2-5; D is uncertain. V lost 5 bases, J lost 0 bases, and 10 bases lay in between. CDR1 is SEHNR, CDR2 FQNEAQ, per germline (reference sequence). The CDR3 totals 14 residues. The CDR3 sequence: CASSPKNNQETQYF. CDR3 DNA sequence: TGTGCCAGCAGCCCCAAAAACAACCAAGAGACCCAGTACTTC.

This clone appeared a few times. This chain joins TRBV19 and TRBJ2-7; TRBD2 is a possible D gene (6 bases). Germline V gene lookup returns CDR1 LNHDA and CDR2 SQIVND (reference sequence). With 5 bases removed from V and 2 bases from J, the gap between germline ends came to 13 bases. The CDR3 is made up of 14 amino acids. CDR3 in amino acids: CASSFGSGPYEQYF. CDR3 nucleotides: TGTGCCAGTAGTTTCGGAAGCGGGCCCTACGAGCAGTACTTC.

The gene calls are TRBV18 and TRBJ2-7, with TRBD2 as a possible D gene (6 bases). The CDR3 covers 15 residues. V lost 3 bases and J 1 base, leaving 13 bases between the germline ends. Per the germline V gene, CDR1 is KGHSH and CDR2 is LQKENI. CDR3 amino acids: CASSPTGVVSYEQYF. DNA for the CDR3: TGTGCCAGCTCACCGACGGGAGTGGTATCCTACGAGCAGTACTTC.

The chain couples TRBV29-1 to TRBJ2-3, with 11 positions matching TRBD2. This CDR3 is 15 amino acids long. V was clipped by 3 bases and J by 0 bases; unmatched bases: 2. Germline V gives CDR1 SQVTM, CDR2 ANQGSEA. CDR3 nucleotide sequence: TGCAGCGTTGAGGTAGCGGGAGGGAGCACAGATACGCAGTATTTT. Translating gives CSVEVAGGSTDTQYF.

This rearrangement joins TRBV29-1 to TRBJ1-2; 11 nucleotides align to TRBD1. The CDR3 covers 13 residues. The V gene's germline CDR1 is SQVTM and CDR2 ANQGSEA. V was pared by 1 base and J by 8 bases, with 3 bases of the junction left unmatched. The CDR3 nucleotides are TGCAGCGTTGAAGGGGACAGGGGGAACGGCTACACCTTC. Protein product: CSVEGDRGNGYTF. Looking up the rest from reference TRBV29-1 and TRBJ1-2 gives the full variable domain: SAVISQKPSRDICQRGTSLTIQCQVDSQVTMMFWYRQQPGQSLTLIATANQGSEATYESGFVIDKFPISRPNLTFSTLTVSNMSPEDSSIYLCSVEGDRGNGYTFGSGTRLTVV.

In this sample, this clone turned up once. The rearrangement links TRBV21-1 to TRBJ2-7; no DNA check was done on the table's D call, TRBD2. TRBV21-1 has pseudogene status. This CDR3 comprises 14 residues. CDR3 sequence (DNA): TGTGCCAGAGAGGAGGACCTTGCGATCTACGAGCAGTACTTC. Translation: CAREEDLAIYEQYF.

The rearrangement links TRBV2 to TRBJ1-2, with D tentatively TRBD1 (5 bases). The CDR3 extends over 12 amino acids. Germline V gene lookup returns CDR1 SNHLY and CDR2 FYNNEI. Trimming left V 4 bases short and J 8 bases short, with 11 bases between. The DNA of the CDR3 is TGTGCCAGCAGTGTCTCCGGGGGAGGCTACACCTTC. Translating gives CASSVSGGGYTF.

The V call is TRBV5-1, the J call TRBJ1-1; possibly TRBD1 for D (5 bases). Trimming left V 4 bases short and J 4 bases short, with 14 bases between. The germline CDR1 and CDR2 sequences are SGHRS and YFSETQ. The CDR3 totals 14 residues. The CDR3, as DNA: TGCGCCAGCAGCCCTCAGGGTTCGAGCACTGAAGCTTTCTTT. Encoded protein: CASSPQGSSTEAFF.

This rearrangement joins TRBV9 to TRBJ1-3, with D perhaps TRBD1 (6 bases). The CDR3 contains 17 residues. The germline gives CDR1 SGDLS, CDR2 YYNGEE. The ends were cut back, 0 bases at V and 0 bases at J, with 13 bases in the middle. Here the CDR3 reads CASSVGLGAYSGNTIYF. The CDR3 bases are TGTGCCAGCAGCGTAGGGCTGGGGGCGTACTCTGGAAACACCATATATTTT.

This clone was seen a few times. The chain combines TRBV11-2 with TRBJ2-1, with TRBD2 identical over 10 bases. The V and J ends lost 3 bases and 4 bases, in that order; junction bases with no gene match: 3. The length of the CDR3 is 15 residues. Germline V CDR1 and CDR2: SGHAT, FQNNGV. DNA of the CDR3: TGTGCCAGCAGCTTCGGACTAGCGGATTACAATGAGCAGTTCTTC. Translating it yields CASSFGLADYNEQFF.

The chain combines TRBV15 with TRBJ2-1; 9 bases fit TRBD2. The length of the CDR3 is 15 residues. V was clipped by 4 bases and J by 3 bases; unmatched bases: 4. Looked up from germline, CDR1 is LNHNV and CDR2 is YYDKDF (reference sequence). This CDR3 reads CATSMGREGYNEQFF. CDR3 nucleotide sequence: TGTGCCACCAGCATGGGGCGGGAGGGCTACAATGAGCAGTTCTTC.

This clone appeared once. V is TRBV5-4 and J is TRBJ1-4; a weak D match, TRBD1 (5 bases). Trimming shortened V by 1 base and J by 7 bases, and 14 bases separated the two germline ends. The CDR3 totals 15 residues. Germline lookup yields CDR1 SGHNT and CDR2 YYREEE (reference sequence). The CDR3 spells CASSLSLGGSEKLFF. In DNA, the CDR3 is TGTGCCAGCAGCTTGTCCCTGGGGGGGAGTGAAAAACTGTTTTTT. Supplemented by reference TRBV5-4 and TRBJ1-4, the full variable domain reads ETGVTQSPTHLIKTRGQQVTLRCSSQSGHNTVSWYQQALGQGPQFIFQYYREEENGRGNFPPRFSGLQFPNYSSELNVNALELDDSALYLCASSLSLGGSEKLFFGSGTQLSVL.

V gene TRBV7-2 combines with J gene TRBJ2-3, with D tentatively TRBD2 (6 bases). Deletions cut 5 bases from V and 2 bases from J, with 17 bases between. This CDR3 comprises 16 residues. The germline gives CDR1 SGHTA, CDR2 FQGNSA. DNA for the CDR3: TGTGCCAGCAGCCCGTTCGCGGGGTGGATCACAGATACGCAGTATTTT. This sequence encodes CASSPFAGWITDTQYF.

This clone was recorded a few times. The genes are TRBV9 and TRBJ2-7, with D perhaps matching TRBD2 (6 bases). V was shortened by 0 bases and J by 1 base, with 8 bases between the two germline ends. This CDR3 contains 14 residues. CDR1 is SGDLS and CDR2 is YYNGEE in the germline V gene. CDR3 in amino acids: CASSVGGESYEQYF. The DNA of the CDR3 is TGTGCCAGCAGCGTAGGGGGGGAATCCTACGAGCAGTACTTC.

V is TRBV18 and J is TRBJ2-1; the match to TRBD2 covers 10 bases. Looked up from germline, CDR1 is KGHSH and CDR2 is LQKENI. Trimming took 1 base from V and 5 from J; bases not matched to a gene: 8. The CDR3 contains 17 residues. CDR3 DNA: TGTGCCAGCTCACCACTGAGCGGGAGGGCGAATCACAATGAGCAGTTCTTC. This encodes CASSPLSGRANHNEQFF.

The chain combines TRBV7-2 with TRBJ1-5; TRBD1 aligns across 9 bases. The J segment lost 0 bases and the V segment lost 4 bases, leaving 4 bases of the junction unmatched. Looked up from germline, CDR1 is SGHTA and CDR2 is FQGNSA. The CDR3 has 16 amino acids. The CDR3 DNA follows: TGTGCCAGCAGCTGGGGGACAGGGTATAGCAATCAGCCCCAGCATTTT. Protein product: CASSWGTGYSNQPQHF.

The CDR3 DNA sequence: TGTGCCAGCAGCTTTAGACAGGGGGTCGGGGAGACCCAGTACTTC. Translation: CASSFRQGVGETQYF. The V gene is TRBV7-3, the J gene TRBJ2-5, with TRBD1 matching 9 bases. The germline CDR1 and CDR2 sequences are SGHTA and FQGTGA. The CDR3 sequence is 15 residues long. V gave up 3 bases and J gave up 5 bases; unmatched junction bases: 7.

The chain has TRBV5-1 and TRBJ2-3; the D is unclear. The CDR3 spans 17 residues. V was cut by 1 base and J by 2 bases, with 17 bases left in between. Germline lookup yields CDR1 SGHRS and CDR2 YFSETQ. The CDR3 region has the DNA TGCGCCAGCAGCTTGATATCCCTCTGGCAATTCACAGATACGCAGTATTTT. Residues: CASSLISLWQFTDTQYF.